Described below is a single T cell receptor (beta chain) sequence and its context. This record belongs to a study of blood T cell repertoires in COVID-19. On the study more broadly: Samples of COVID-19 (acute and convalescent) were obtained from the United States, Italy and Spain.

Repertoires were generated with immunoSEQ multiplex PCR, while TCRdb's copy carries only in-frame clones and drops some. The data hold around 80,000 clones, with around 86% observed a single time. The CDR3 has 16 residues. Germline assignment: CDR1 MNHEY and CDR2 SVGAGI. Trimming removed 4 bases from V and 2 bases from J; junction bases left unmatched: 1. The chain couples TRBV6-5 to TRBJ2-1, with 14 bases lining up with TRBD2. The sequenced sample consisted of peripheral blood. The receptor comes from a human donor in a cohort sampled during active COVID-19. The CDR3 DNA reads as TGTGCCAGCAGTTCGGGACTAGCGGGAGCCTACAATGAGCAGTTCTTC. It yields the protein CASSSGLAGAYNEQFF.